The rows below give T cell receptor beta chains drawn from one sample of a study of blood T cell repertoires in COVID-19. Sequenced by immunoSEQ multiplex PCR; TCRdb stores in-frame clones only, minus some. The repertoire holds about 49,000 clones, with around 82% as singletons. Source material: peripheral blood. The receptors come from a woman in her sixties or seventies with acute or convalescent COVID-19. Each CDR3 is given with its conserved first and last residue. A D gene is named only where the DNA matches it firmly. Part of the rows lack a size; the others show once, few, many or a class for expanded clones.

d_gene: TRBD2; abundance: .; v_gene: TRBV2; j_gene: TRBJ2-7; CDR3nt: TGTGCCAGCGCCCCTAGCGGGAGAGAAGAGCAGTACTTC; CDR3aa: CASAPSGREEQYF
d_gene: .; abundance: .; v_gene: TRBV15; j_gene: TRBJ2-2; CDR3nt: TGTGCCACCAGACAGGGTGGACGTGCCGGGGAGCTGTTTTTT; CDR3aa: CATRQGGRAGELFF
d_gene: TRBD2; abundance: .; v_gene: TRBV7-9; j_gene: TRBJ2-4; CDR3nt: TGTGCCAGCAGCTTAGCGTCGGGACTAGCATCCAAAAACATTCAGTACTTC; CDR3aa: CASSLASGLASKNIQYF
d_gene: TRBD1; abundance: .; v_gene: TRBV5-1; j_gene: TRBJ2-5; CDR3nt: TGCGCCAGCAGCTTGTCAGGGACAGGGGGTGGGGAGACCCAGTACTTC; CDR3aa: CASSLSGTGGGETQYF
d_gene: TRBD2; abundance: .; v_gene: TRBV6-2/TRBV6-3; j_gene: TRBJ2-3; CDR3nt: TGTGCCAGCAGTGGGACTAGCGGGGGGGCAGATACGCAGTATTTT; CDR3aa: CASSGTSGGADTQYF
d_gene: .; abundance: .; v_gene: TRBV30; j_gene: TRBJ1-5; CDR3nt: TGTGCCTGGCAGGGAGGGAGCAATCAGCCCCAGCATTTT; CDR3aa: CAWQGGSNQPQHF
d_gene: .; abundance: .; v_gene: TRBV21-1; j_gene: TRBJ1-6; CDR3nt: TGTGCCAGCAGCAAAGGAACAGGGTACCATAATTCACCCCTCCACTTT; CDR3aa: CASSKGTGYHNSPLHF
d_gene: .; abundance: .; v_gene: TRBV28; j_gene: TRBJ1-2; CDR3nt: TGTGCCAGCAGTTTATCAGTGGCGGCCCAAGGCTACACCTTC; CDR3aa: CASSLSVAAQGYTF
d_gene: .; abundance: .; v_gene: TRBV5-4; j_gene: TRBJ1-1; CDR3nt: TGTGCCAGCAGCCGTAACACTGAAGCTTTCTTT; CDR3aa: CASSRNTEAFF
d_gene: .; abundance: .; v_gene: TRBV6-5; j_gene: TRBJ2-2; CDR3nt: TGTGCCAGCAGAAGACAGGTCAAGAACACCGGGGAGCTGTTTTTT; CDR3aa: CASRRQVKNTGELFF
d_gene: .; abundance: .; v_gene: TRBV11-3; j_gene: TRBJ1-1; CDR3nt: TGTGCCAGCAGCCCAGGGCGGGGAAACACTGAAGCTTTCTTT; CDR3aa: CASSPGRGNTEAFF
d_gene: .; abundance: few; v_gene: TRBV20-1; j_gene: TRBJ1-1; CDR3nt: TGCAGTGCTAGTCGCAGGGTTGGTAGCACTGAAGCTTTCTTT; CDR3aa: CSASRRVGSTEAFF
d_gene: TRBD1; abundance: .; v_gene: TRBV19; j_gene: TRBJ1-3; CDR3nt: TGTGCCAGTAGACTGGACAGGGCCTCTGGAAACACCATATATTTT; CDR3aa: CASRLDRASGNTIYF
d_gene: .; abundance: .; v_gene: TRBV9; j_gene: TRBJ2-5; CDR3nt: TGTGCCAGCAGCCCCGGGACTCCTGAGAGGGAGACCCAGTACTTC; CDR3aa: CASSPGTPERETQYF
d_gene: .; abundance: .; v_gene: TRBV18; j_gene: TRBJ1-2; CDR3nt: TGTGCCAGCTCACCCTCCAGGCAGAAAGACTATGGCTACACCTTC; CDR3aa: CASSPSRQKDYGYTF
d_gene: TRBD2; abundance: .; v_gene: TRBV11-2; j_gene: TRBJ2-1; CDR3nt: TGTGCCAGCAGCTTGACTAGCGGCCGTAGTGAGCAGTTCTTC; CDR3aa: CASSLTSGRSEQFF
d_gene: TRBD2; abundance: .; v_gene: TRBV11-2; j_gene: TRBJ2-1; CDR3nt: TGTGCCAGCAGCTACCGACTAGCGGGCTCCTACAATGAGCAGTTCTTC; CDR3aa: CASSYRLAGSYNEQFF
d_gene: .; abundance: .; v_gene: TRBV27; j_gene: TRBJ2-5; CDR3nt: TGTGCCAGCAGTTTGTTCGACCAAGAGACCCAGTACTTC; CDR3aa: CASSLFDQETQYF
d_gene: .; abundance: .; v_gene: TRBV7-8; j_gene: TRBJ1-2; CDR3nt: TGTGCCAGCAGCATCAGCGCGGGGCAGTCGGGTGGCTACACCTTC; CDR3aa: CASSISAGQSGGYTF
d_gene: TRBD2; abundance: .; v_gene: TRBV12-5; j_gene: TRBJ2-5; CDR3nt: TGTGCTAGTGGTGGGAACGGACTAGCCCTTCAGTTAGAGACCCAGTACTTC; CDR3aa: CASGGNGLALQLETQYF
d_gene: .; abundance: .; v_gene: TRBV5-1; j_gene: TRBJ1-1; CDR3nt: TGCGCCAGCAGCTTCGGAGCTATGAACACTGAAGCTTTCTTT; CDR3aa: CASSFGAMNTEAFF
d_gene: .; abundance: once; v_gene: TRBV7-9; j_gene: TRBJ1-2; CDR3nt: TGTGCCAGCACCTATCGGAAGACGAGGGGGGGCCTACTACCTAACTATGGCTACACCTTC; CDR3aa: CASTYRKTRGGLLPNYGYTF
d_gene: .; abundance: .; v_gene: TRBV19; j_gene: TRBJ2-1; CDR3nt: TGTGCCAGTAGCCCCCGCGCCGGGCCCAGGGACTACAATGAGCAGTTCTTC; CDR3aa: CASSPRAGPRDYNEQFF
d_gene: .; abundance: .; v_gene: TRBV3-1/TRBV3-2; j_gene: TRBJ1-1; CDR3nt: TGTGCCAGCAGCCAAGGGGGAGGGTACACTGAAGCTTTCTTT; CDR3aa: CASSQGGGYTEAFF
d_gene: .; abundance: .; v_gene: TRBV28; j_gene: TRBJ1-4; CDR3nt: TGTGCCAGCAGTTTATCCAGAAGAAATGAAAAACTGTTTTTT; CDR3aa: CASSLSRRNEKLFF
d_gene: .; abundance: .; v_gene: TRBV7-2; j_gene: TRBJ1-2; CDR3nt: TGTGCCAGCAGCTTAGGTGCGGGCAGGACTAACTATGGCTACACCTTC; CDR3aa: CASSLGAGRTNYGYTF
d_gene: TRBD1; abundance: once; v_gene: TRBV9; j_gene: TRBJ2-7; CDR3nt: TGTGCCAGCAGCGGCAGTGGGACAGGTCAGACCTACGAGCAGTACTTC; CDR3aa: CASSGSGTGQTYEQYF
d_gene: .; abundance: .; v_gene: TRBV5-6; j_gene: TRBJ1-2; CDR3nt: TGTGCCAGCAGCTTGACAGGGAGAAACTATGGCTACACCTTC; CDR3aa: CASSLTGRNYGYTF
d_gene: .; abundance: .; v_gene: TRBV3-1/TRBV3-2; j_gene: TRBJ1-1; CDR3nt: TGTGCCAGCAGCCAAGATTCCTCGAGACAGATATACATGAACACTGAAGCTTTCTTT; CDR3aa: CASSQDSSRQIYMNTEAFF
d_gene: .; abundance: .; v_gene: TRBV5-5; j_gene: TRBJ2-7; CDR3nt: TGTGCCAGCAGCTTGGATAAGCCTATGGCCTACGAGCAGTACTTC; CDR3aa: CASSLDKPMAYEQYF
d_gene: TRBD1; abundance: .; v_gene: TRBV30; j_gene: TRBJ1-4; CDR3nt: TGTGCCTGGAGTCCTACAGGGGGAAGAGGTGAAAAACTGTTTTTT; CDR3aa: CAWSPTGGRGEKLFF
d_gene: TRBD2; abundance: .; v_gene: TRBV6-5; j_gene: TRBJ2-3; CDR3nt: TGTGCCAGCAGCCTTACTAGCGGCCGGGCTCATACGCAGTATTTT; CDR3aa: CASSLTSGRAHTQYF
d_gene: .; abundance: .; v_gene: TRBV6-5; j_gene: TRBJ1-2; CDR3nt: TGTGCCAGCAGCAGACAGAGTGGCTACACCTTC; CDR3aa: CASSRQSGYTF
d_gene: TRBD1; abundance: .; v_gene: TRBV19; j_gene: TRBJ2-5; CDR3nt: TGTGCCAGTAGTCCGTGGACAGGGGTTAAAGAGACCCAGTACTTC; CDR3aa: CASSPWTGVKETQYF
d_gene: .; abundance: once; v_gene: TRBV27; j_gene: TRBJ1-1; CDR3nt: TGTGCCAGCAGCTACAACAGGCGGATGAACACTGAAGCTTTCTTT; CDR3aa: CASSYNRRMNTEAFF
d_gene: .; abundance: .; v_gene: TRBV28; j_gene: TRBJ2-3; CDR3nt: TGTGCCAGTGGGGGGGCCCCCCTGTATACGCAGTATTTT; CDR3aa: CASGGAPLYTQYF
d_gene: .; abundance: .; v_gene: TRBV2; j_gene: TRBJ1-1; CDR3nt: TGTGCCAGCAGCTGGGGGGGGCCGAACACTGAAGCTTTCTTT; CDR3aa: CASSWGGPNTEAFF
d_gene: .; abundance: .; v_gene: TRBV6-5; j_gene: TRBJ2-1; CDR3nt: TGTGCCAGCAGAGCCGTAGATGAGCAGTTCTTC; CDR3aa: CASRAVDEQFF
d_gene: TRBD2; abundance: .; v_gene: TRBV5-5; j_gene: TRBJ2-5; CDR3nt: TGTGCCAGCAGCTTCCCAACTGGGGGAGGGGCCCAAGAGACCCAGTACTTC; CDR3aa: CASSFPTGGGAQETQYF
d_gene: TRBD1; abundance: .; v_gene: TRBV7-3; j_gene: TRBJ1-2; CDR3nt: TGTGCCAGCAGCGCGACAGGGCGTTCAGATGGCTACACCTTC; CDR3aa: CASSATGRSDGYTF
d_gene: .; abundance: few; v_gene: TRBV19; j_gene: TRBJ1-1; CDR3nt: TGTGCCAGTACACGTGACAGGAACACTGAAGCTTTCTTT; CDR3aa: CASTRDRNTEAFF
d_gene: .; abundance: .; v_gene: TRBV5-1; j_gene: TRBJ2-1; CDR3nt: TGCGCCAGCAGCTTGGAGGGGACCTACAATGAGCAGTTCTTC; CDR3aa: CASSLEGTYNEQFF
d_gene: .; abundance: .; v_gene: TRBV11-2; j_gene: TRBJ1-1; CDR3nt: TGTGCCAGCAGCTTAGTTTCGGGGTTGATCATGAACACTGAAGCTTTCTTT; CDR3aa: CASSLVSGLIMNTEAFF
d_gene: TRBD2; abundance: .; v_gene: TRBV5-6; j_gene: TRBJ2-5; CDR3nt: TGTGCCAGCACAAGGACTAGCGAAGGGGGGGAGACCCAGTACTTC; CDR3aa: CASTRTSEGGETQYF
d_gene: .; abundance: .; v_gene: TRBV9; j_gene: TRBJ2-5; CDR3nt: TGTGCCAGCAGCGGAGGGACTGTGCCACAAGAGACCCAGTACTTC; CDR3aa: CASSGGTVPQETQYF
d_gene: TRBD1; abundance: .; v_gene: TRBV19; j_gene: TRBJ1-4; CDR3nt: TGTGCCAGTAGTATAATGGGACAGGGTAATGAAAAACTGTTTTTT; CDR3aa: CASSIMGQGNEKLFF
d_gene: .; abundance: .; v_gene: TRBV30; j_gene: TRBJ2-3; CDR3nt: TGTGCCTGGAGTGTACTTTGGGGGGTGGGAACAGATACGCAGTATTTT; CDR3aa: CAWSVLWGVGTDTQYF
d_gene: .; abundance: .; v_gene: TRBV6-5; j_gene: TRBJ2-3; CDR3nt: TGTGCCATTTATCCACGCTCGGTCCGCACAGATACGCAGTATTTT; CDR3aa: CAIYPRSVRTDTQYF
d_gene: .; abundance: .; v_gene: TRBV6-5; j_gene: TRBJ1-1; CDR3nt: TGTGCCAGCAGTTACGCAAGGGGCTCCTATGAAGCTTTCTTT; CDR3aa: CASSYARGSYEAFF
d_gene: TRBD1; abundance: .; v_gene: TRBV5-5; j_gene: TRBJ1-2; CDR3nt: TGTGCCAGCAGCTCCAGGGGGACAGACTATGGCTACACCTTC; CDR3aa: CASSSRGTDYGYTF
d_gene: .; abundance: .; v_gene: TRBV12-5; j_gene: TRBJ2-1; CDR3nt: TGTGCTAGTGGCTTCACAGGCAGGACTACCCTGTTCTTC; CDR3aa: CASGFTGRTTLFF
d_gene: TRBD2; abundance: .; v_gene: TRBV7-3; j_gene: TRBJ2-1; CDR3nt: TGTGCCAGCAGCTTAACGGGGACTCGGAACAGCGGGGGCTACAATGAGCAGTTCTTC; CDR3aa: CASSLTGTRNSGGYNEQFF